Listed here are 24 T cell receptor beta chains from one sample, sequenced in a study of patients and donors after allogeneic stem cell transplantation. Using its own MiXCR run on the RT-PCR reads, TCRdb lists one record per CDR3 protein. This sample carries 150,000 to 250,000 distinct CDR3 sequences, less than 45% of them seen once, and the ten largest clones take approximately 32%. The specimen was blood, either unsorted or a sorted T cell fraction (not recorded which). Receptors originate from a human donor who was either an allogeneic HSCT recipient or a stem cell or donor lymphocyte infusion donor (not recorded which). It is not recorded whose cells these are; they may come from a transplant donor.

This clonotype turned up a few times. The V and J genes are TRBV28 and TRBJ1-6; no clear D. CDR3 length equals 12 residues. V was cut by 3 bases and J by 10 bases, with 7 bases left in between. In germline, CDR1 is MDHEN, CDR2 SYDVKM. CDR3 bases: TGTGCCAGCAGTTTGGAACGCTCACCCCTCCACTTT. Translating gives CASSLERSPLHF.

The chain recombines TRBV7-2 with TRBJ2-3; 14 nucleotides align to TRBD2. The CDR3 totals 16 residues. Germline assignment: CDR1 SGHTA and CDR2 FQGNSA. V lost 5 bases, J lost 0 bases, and 1 base stayed unmatched. The CDR3, as DNA: TGTGCCAGCAGCCGACTAGCGGGAGGGAGCACAGATACGCAGTATTTT. It codes for CASSRLAGGSTDTQYF.

This clonotype has just one count. The rearrangement links TRBV15 to TRBJ2-7; D not certain. Germline loops: CDR1 LNHNV, CDR2 YYDKDF (reference sequence). Trimming cost V 0 bases and J 5 bases, with 5 bases left between them. This CDR3 is built from 12 residues. CDR3 in DNA: TGTGCCACCAGCAGAGATTGGGACGAGCAGTACTTC. Residues: CATSRDWDEQYF.

The chain is built from TRBV28 and TRBJ2-2; 8 nucleotides line up with TRBD1. Looked up from germline, CDR1 is MDHEN and CDR2 is SYDVKM. Unmatched junction bases numbered 10, after V lost 5 bases and J lost 5 bases. The CDR3 spans 16 residues. CDR3 nucleotide sequence: TGTGCCAGCAGTGTTACCGGGACAGGCTCGACCGGGGAGCTGTTTTTT. It is translated as CASSVTGTGSTGELFF. Full variable domain (outside the CDR3, taken from reference TRBV28 and TRBJ2-2): DVKVTQSSRYLVKRTGEKVFLECVQDMDHENMFWYRQDPGLGLRLIYFSYDVKMKEKGDIPEGYSVSREKKERFSLILESASTNQTSMYLCASSVTGTGSTGELFFGEGSRLTVL.

V is TRBV29-1 and J is TRBJ1-2; a weak D match, TRBD1 (5 bases). Germline V lookup: CDR1 SQVTM, CDR2 ANQGSEA. Trimming shortened V by 7 bases and J by 8 bases, and 11 bases separated the two germline ends. This CDR3 is built from 10 residues. CDR3 bases: TGCAGCGCCGGGGACGGAGGCTACACCTTC. This translates into CSAGDGGYTF.

This sequence joins TRBV2 and TRBJ2-1; 7 positions agree with TRBD2. CDR1 is SNHLY and CDR2 is FYNNEI in the germline V gene. The CDR3 is 16 residues long. J lost 6 bases, V lost 7 bases, and 15 bases had no gene match. This chain's CDR3 is CASNHKAGLVINEQFF. As DNA, the CDR3 is TGTGCCAGCAACCATAAAGCTGGACTAGTGATCAATGAGCAGTTCTTC.

The chain is built from TRBV12-3 or TRBV12-4 and TRBJ1-1; 8 nucleotides match TRBD1. V was clipped by 6 bases and J by 5 bases; unmatched bases: 11. The length of the CDR3 is 15 residues. CDR3 in amino acids: CASSDPQGARTEAFF. Here the CDR3 DNA reads TGTGCCAGCAGCGATCCCCAGGGGGCTAGGACTGAAGCTTTCTTT.

This clonotype showed up just a few times. The genes are TRBV5-1 and TRBJ2-3; the match to TRBD2 covers 8 bases. Germline loops: CDR1 SGHRS, CDR2 YFSETQ. The length of the CDR3 is 14 residues. The junction had 4 bases not matched to a gene; V was cut back by 7 bases and J by 0 bases. The chain's CDR3 is CASLERESTDTQYF. For the CDR3, the DNA is TGCGCCAGCCTAGAGCGGGAGAGCACAGATACGCAGTATTTT. The variable domain in full, completed from reference TRBV5-1 and TRBJ2-3, reads KAGVTQTPRYLIKTRGQQVTLSCSPISGHRSVSWYQQTPGQGLQFLFEYFSETQRNKGNFPGRFSGRQFSNSRSEMNVSTLELGDSALYLCASLERESTDTQYFGPGTRLTVL.

This clonotype was seen a few times. The chain recombines TRBV5-6 with TRBJ2-2; D not certain. The CDR3 is 13 residues long. Germline CDR1 is SGHDT and CDR2 is YYEEEE. The ends were cut back, 3 bases at V and 7 bases at J, with 10 bases in the middle. The CDR3, as DNA: TGTGCCAGCAGCTGGCCTATGGGCGGGGAGCTGTTTTTT. Encoded protein: CASSWPMGGELFF.

This clonotype was seen only a few times. The chain couples TRBV7-9 to TRBJ1-2, with 8 bases that match TRBD1. J was trimmed by 4 bases and V by 4 bases; bases with no gene match: 8. CDR3 length: 15 amino acids. Germline V gene data show CDR1 as SEHNR and CDR2 as FQNEAQ (reference sequence). CDR3 sequence (DNA): TGTGCCAGCAGCTCCAGGACAGGGAGAGGCTATGGCTACACCTTC. This gives the protein CASSSRTGRGYGYTF.

V gene TRBV6-2 or TRBV6-3 combines with J gene TRBJ1-6; 7 bases agree with TRBD1. The V gene end was trimmed by 3 bases and the J gene end by 7 bases; junction bases not matched to a gene: 6. Germline values: CDR1 MNHEY, CDR2 SVGEGT. The CDR3 loop spans 15 amino acids. CDR3 in amino acids: CASSYRAQGNSPLHF. The CDR3 nucleotides are TGTGCCAGCAGTTATCGGGCACAGGGGAATTCACCCCTCCACTTT.

A few counts support this clonotype. The chain links TRBV29-1 to TRBJ2-1, with D perhaps matching TRBD1 (5 bases). The CDR3 runs 17 residues. V lost 3 bases to trimming and J lost 6 bases, with 24 bases between them. Germline CDR1 SQVTM, CDR2 ANQGSEA. The CDR3 protein is CSVETGQGKSPPNEQFF. For the CDR3, the DNA is TGCAGCGTTGAGACTGGGCAGGGCAAGTCCCCCCCCAATGAGCAGTTCTTC.

This clonotype was seen a handful of times. The chain links TRBV7-6 to TRBJ2-1; a weak D match, TRBD2 (5 bases). Germline assignment: CDR1 SGHVS and CDR2 FNYEAQ. The CDR3 has 14 residues. V was shortened by 5 bases and J by 6 bases, with 14 bases between the two germline ends. The CDR3 sequence: CASSTPTSSNEQFF. CDR3 nucleotides: TGTGCCAGCAGCACACCTACTAGTTCCAATGAGCAGTTCTTC.

This clonotype was counted between two and nine times. This chain joins TRBV5-6 and TRBJ1-2; no clear D gene. This CDR3 contains 14 residues. V lost 2 bases and J 4 bases, leaving 12 bases between the germline ends. CDR1 is SGHDT, CDR2 YYEEEE, per germline. CDR3: CASSLDGPLYGYTF. CDR3 DNA sequence: TGTGCCAGCAGCTTAGATGGACCACTCTATGGCTACACCTTC.

This chain joins TRBV10-2 and TRBJ1-3; no firm D call. Looked up from germline, CDR1 is WSHSY and CDR2 is SAAADI. The CDR3 totals 15 residues. V was clipped by 6 bases and J by 0 bases, with 12 bases between them. CDR3 bases: TGCGCCAGCAGCGAGACCGGGAGCTCTGGAAACACCATATATTTT. It is translated as CASSETGSSGNTIYF.

This clonotype came up many times. The V and J genes are TRBV5-1 and TRBJ2-2, with TRBD2 matching over 9 bases. With V trimmed by 6 bases and J by 2 bases, 14 bases remained unmatched. Germline CDR1 is SGHRS and CDR2 is YFSETQ. There are 18 residues in the CDR3. The DNA for the CDR3 is TGCGCCAGCACCCCCCGGCCTAGCGGGATTGTTAACACCGGGGAGCTGTTTTTT. Translation gives CASTPRPSGIVNTGELFF.

This clonotype was observed once. The genes are TRBV4-2 and TRBJ2-7, with 8 bases fitting TRBD2. This CDR3 spans 15 amino acids. Trimming removed 2 bases from V and 5 bases from J; junction bases left unmatched: 8. CDR1 and CDR2 from the germline V gene are LGHNA and YNFKEQ. The CDR3 sequence: CASSQREREPHEQYF. The CDR3 DNA is TGTGCCAGCAGCCAAAGGGAGCGGGAGCCCCACGAGCAGTACTTC.

This chain uses TRBV12-3 or TRBV12-4 with TRBJ1-1; D perhaps matches TRBD1 (6 bases). Trimming left V 6 bases short and J 0 bases short, with 11 bases between. This CDR3 is built from 14 residues. The CDR3: CASRRDNLNTEAFF. In DNA form, the CDR3 reads TGTGCCAGCAGAAGGGACAATTTGAACACTGAAGCTTTCTTT.

The chain links TRBV10-3 to TRBJ2-3; 7 bases align to TRBD1. The CDR3 loop spans 13 amino acids. The trim removed 6 bases at V and 6 bases at J, leaving 6 bases unmatched. The germline V gene encodes CDR1 ENHRY and CDR2 SYGVKD. The CDR3 nucleotides read TGTGCCATCAGCAGACAGGGTGGCGATACGCAGTATTTT. Residues: CAISRQGGDTQYF.

The V and J genes are TRBV29-1 and TRBJ1-1; TRBD1 agrees at 11 bases. Germline loops: CDR1 SQVTM, CDR2 ANQGSEA. V was clipped by 7 bases and J by 4 bases; unmatched bases: 2. The CDR3 is 12 residues long. In nucleotides, the CDR3 is TGCAGCGCGGGACAGGGGGTCACTGAAGCTTTCTTT. Translation: CSAGQGVTEAFF.

The sample holds a few counts of this clonotype. This chain uses TRBV6-1 with TRBJ1-1; unclear D gene. The V and J ends lost 0 bases and 7 bases respectively, with 9 bases between them. This CDR3 has 13 amino acids. Germline V gene sequence: CDR1 MNHNS, CDR2 SASEGT. The CDR3 region is CASSEARDYEAFF. Here the CDR3 DNA reads TGTGCCAGCAGTGAAGCGCGAGATTATGAAGCTTTCTTT.

This chain uses TRBV21-1 with TRBJ2-3; whether TRBD2, the table's D call, matches the DNA was not checked. TRBV21-1 is recorded as a pseudogene. This CDR3 spans 16 amino acids. CDR3 sequence (DNA): TGTGCCAGCAGCCCCCGCTATCCAGGGACTATACGTACGCAGTATTTT. Translation gives CASSPRYPGTIRTQYF.

The rearrangement joins TRBV6-5 to TRBJ2-3; TRBD2 matches at 8 bases. Looked up from germline, CDR1 is MNHEY and CDR2 is SVGAGI. With 5 bases clipped from V and 4 bases from J, the junction kept 11 bases outside the gene matches. The length of the CDR3 is 16 residues. This CDR3 reads CASSPRGGVGPDTQYF. The CDR3 nucleotides are TGTGCCAGCAGTCCCCGGGGGGGAGTAGGGCCAGATACGCAGTATTTT.

CDR3 in amino acids: CASSPTDRGPYNEQFF. In DNA form, the CDR3 reads TGTGCCAGCAGCCCTACGGACAGGGGGCCGTACAATGAGCAGTTCTTC. The chain joins TRBV6-5 to TRBJ2-1; 11 bases match TRBD1. The CDR3 is 16 amino acids. From germline, CDR1 is MNHEY and CDR2 SVGAGI. The ends lost 6 bases at V and 4 bases at J; junction bases unmatched: 8.